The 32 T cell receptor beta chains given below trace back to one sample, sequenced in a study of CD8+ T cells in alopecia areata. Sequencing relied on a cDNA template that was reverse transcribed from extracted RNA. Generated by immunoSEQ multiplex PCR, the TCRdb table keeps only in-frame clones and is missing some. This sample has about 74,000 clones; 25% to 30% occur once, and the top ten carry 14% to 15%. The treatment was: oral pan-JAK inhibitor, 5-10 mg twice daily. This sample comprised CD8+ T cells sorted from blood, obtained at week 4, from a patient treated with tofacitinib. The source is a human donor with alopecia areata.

As DNA, the CDR3 is TGCAGCGTTGAACGCCGGGACCTTGAAGCTTTCTTT. The encoded protein is CSVERRDLEAFF. The chain is built from TRBV29-1 and TRBJ1-1, with D tentatively TRBD1 (5 bases). The CDR3 is 12 residues long. Trimming left V 2 bases short and J 7 bases short, with 11 bases between. CDR1 and CDR2 from the germline V gene are SQVTM and ANQGSEA. The full variable domain, with the rest looked up from reference TRBV29-1 and TRBJ1-1, is SAVISQKPSRDICQRGTSLTIQCQVDSQVTMMFWYRQQPGQSLTLIATANQGSEATYESGFVIDKFPISRPNLTFSTLTVSNMSPEDSSIYLCSVERRDLEAFFGQGTRLTVV.

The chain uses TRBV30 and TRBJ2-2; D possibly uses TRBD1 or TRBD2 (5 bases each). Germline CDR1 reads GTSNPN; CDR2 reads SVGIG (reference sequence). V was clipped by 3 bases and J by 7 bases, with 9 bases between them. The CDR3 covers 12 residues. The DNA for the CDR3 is TGTGCCTGGAGCATGGGGGTCGGGGAGCTGTTTTTT. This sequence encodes CAWSMGVGELFF.

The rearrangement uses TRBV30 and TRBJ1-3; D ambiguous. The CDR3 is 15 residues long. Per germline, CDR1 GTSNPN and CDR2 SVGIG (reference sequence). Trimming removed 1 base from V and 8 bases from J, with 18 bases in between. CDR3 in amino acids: CAWSATGAPWDTIYF. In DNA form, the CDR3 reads TGTGCCTGGAGTGCTACTGGAGCGCCGTGGGACACCATATATTTT.

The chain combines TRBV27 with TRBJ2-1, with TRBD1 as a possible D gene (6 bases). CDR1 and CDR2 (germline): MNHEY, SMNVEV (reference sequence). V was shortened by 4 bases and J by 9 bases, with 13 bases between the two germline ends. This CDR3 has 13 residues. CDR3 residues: CASSSAGAIEQFF. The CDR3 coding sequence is TGTGCCAGCAGTTCGGCAGGGGCAATTGAGCAGTTCTTC.

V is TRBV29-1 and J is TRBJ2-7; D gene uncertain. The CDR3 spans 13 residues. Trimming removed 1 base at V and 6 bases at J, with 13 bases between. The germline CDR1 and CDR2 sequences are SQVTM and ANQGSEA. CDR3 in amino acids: CSVEGTAEAEQYF. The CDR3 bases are TGCAGCGTTGAAGGGACCGCTGAGGCCGAGCAGTACTTC.

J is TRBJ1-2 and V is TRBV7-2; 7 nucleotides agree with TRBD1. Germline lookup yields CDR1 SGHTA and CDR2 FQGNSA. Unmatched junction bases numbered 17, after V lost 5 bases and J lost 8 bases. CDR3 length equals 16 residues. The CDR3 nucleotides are TGTGCCAGCAGCAGACAGGACAGGCGACCCATCCCGGGCTACACCTTC. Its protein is CASSRQDRRPIPGYTF.

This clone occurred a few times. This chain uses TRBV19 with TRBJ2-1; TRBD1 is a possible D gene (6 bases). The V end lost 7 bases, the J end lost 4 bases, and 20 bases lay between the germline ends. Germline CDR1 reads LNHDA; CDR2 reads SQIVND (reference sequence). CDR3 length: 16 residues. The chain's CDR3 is CASNDRTNQIYNEQFF. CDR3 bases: TGTGCCAGTAACGACAGGACCAACCAGATTTACAATGAGCAGTTCTTC.

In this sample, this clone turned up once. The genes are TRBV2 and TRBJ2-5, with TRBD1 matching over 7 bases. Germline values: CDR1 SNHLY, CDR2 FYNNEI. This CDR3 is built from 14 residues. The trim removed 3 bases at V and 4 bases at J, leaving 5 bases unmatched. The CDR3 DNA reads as TGTGCCAGCAGTGACACAGGGGCGGGAGAGACCCAGTACTTC. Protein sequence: CASSDTGAGETQYF.

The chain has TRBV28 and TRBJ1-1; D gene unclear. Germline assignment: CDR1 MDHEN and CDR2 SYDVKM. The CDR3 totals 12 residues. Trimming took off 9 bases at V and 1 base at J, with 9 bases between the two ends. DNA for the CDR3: TGTGCCAGTCGACTGGGGAACACTGAAGCTTTCTTT. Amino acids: CASRLGNTEAFF.

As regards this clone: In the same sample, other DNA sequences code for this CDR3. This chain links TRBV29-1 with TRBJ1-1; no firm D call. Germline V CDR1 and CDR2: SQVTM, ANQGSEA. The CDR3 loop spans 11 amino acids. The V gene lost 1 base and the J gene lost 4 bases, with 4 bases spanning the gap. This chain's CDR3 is CSVEGGTEAFF. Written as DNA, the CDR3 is TGCAGCGTTGAAGGGGGCACTGAAGCTTTCTTT.

The CDR3 DNA is TGTGCCAGCAGACTCTCTGACGGAGGCGGGACTGAAGCTTTCTTT. Translation: CASRLSDGGGTEAFF. This sequence joins TRBV6-5 and TRBJ1-1; no reliable D call. The CDR3 is 15 residues long. The ends were cut back, 6 bases at V and 5 bases at J, with 19 bases in the middle. Germline V gene sequence: CDR1 MNHEY, CDR2 SVGAGI.

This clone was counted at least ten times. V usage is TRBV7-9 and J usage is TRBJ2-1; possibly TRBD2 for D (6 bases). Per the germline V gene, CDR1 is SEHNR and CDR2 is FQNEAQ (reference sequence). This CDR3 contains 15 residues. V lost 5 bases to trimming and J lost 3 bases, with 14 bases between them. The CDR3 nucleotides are TGTGCCAGCAGCGGGACTGGGAAAGTCTACAATGAGCAGTTCTTC. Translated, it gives CASSGTGKVYNEQFF.

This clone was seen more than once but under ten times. This CDR3 reads CASSIIPGISSGDTQYF. CDR3 bases: TGTGCCAGTAGTATAATTCCCGGGATTTCCTCTGGAGATACGCAGTATTTT. The chain is built from TRBV19 and TRBJ2-3, with D perhaps TRBD2 (5 bases). Germline CDR1 reads LNHDA; CDR2 reads SQIVND (reference sequence). Trimming left V 2 bases short and J 5 bases short, with 20 bases between. CDR3 length: 17 residues.

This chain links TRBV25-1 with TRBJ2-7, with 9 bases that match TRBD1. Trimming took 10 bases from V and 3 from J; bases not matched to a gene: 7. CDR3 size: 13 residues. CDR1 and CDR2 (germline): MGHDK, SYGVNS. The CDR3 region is CATAGTGFYEQYF. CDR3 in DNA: TGTGCCACCGCCGGGACAGGGTTCTACGAGCAGTACTTC.

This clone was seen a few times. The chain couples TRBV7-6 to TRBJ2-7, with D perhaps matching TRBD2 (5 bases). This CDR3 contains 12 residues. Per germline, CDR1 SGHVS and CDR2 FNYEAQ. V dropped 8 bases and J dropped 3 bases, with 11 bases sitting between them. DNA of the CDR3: TGTGCCAGCGGGCCCGGGGTCTACGAGCAGTACTTC. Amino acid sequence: CASGPGVYEQYF.

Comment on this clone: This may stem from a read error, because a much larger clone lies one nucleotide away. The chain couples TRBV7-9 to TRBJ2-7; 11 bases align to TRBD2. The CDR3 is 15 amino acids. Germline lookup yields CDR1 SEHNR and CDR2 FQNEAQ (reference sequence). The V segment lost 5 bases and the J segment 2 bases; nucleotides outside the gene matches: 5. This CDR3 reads CASSPGLAEAYEQYF. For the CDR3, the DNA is TGTGCCAGCAGCCCGGGACTAGCGGAGGCCTACGAGCAGTACTTC.

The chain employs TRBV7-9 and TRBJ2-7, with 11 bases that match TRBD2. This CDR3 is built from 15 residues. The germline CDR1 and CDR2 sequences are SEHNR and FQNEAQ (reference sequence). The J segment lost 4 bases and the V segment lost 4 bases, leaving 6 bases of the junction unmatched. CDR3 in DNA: TGTGCCAGCAGCTACTGGACTAGCGGGCCTTACGAGCAGTACTTC. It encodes CASSYWTSGPYEQYF.

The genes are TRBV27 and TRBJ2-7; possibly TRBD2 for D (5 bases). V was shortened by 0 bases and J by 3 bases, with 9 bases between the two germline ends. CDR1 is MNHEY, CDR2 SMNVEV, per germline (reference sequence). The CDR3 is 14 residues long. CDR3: CASSLSGRNYEQYF. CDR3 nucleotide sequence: TGTGCCAGCAGTTTATCAGGGAGAAACTACGAGCAGTACTTC.

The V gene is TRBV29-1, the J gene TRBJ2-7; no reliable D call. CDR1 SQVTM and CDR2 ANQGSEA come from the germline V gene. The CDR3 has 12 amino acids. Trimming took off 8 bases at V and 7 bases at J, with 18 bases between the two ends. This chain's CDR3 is CSTIASFGEQYF. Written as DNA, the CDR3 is TGCAGCACGATAGCCTCCTTTGGGGAGCAGTACTTC.

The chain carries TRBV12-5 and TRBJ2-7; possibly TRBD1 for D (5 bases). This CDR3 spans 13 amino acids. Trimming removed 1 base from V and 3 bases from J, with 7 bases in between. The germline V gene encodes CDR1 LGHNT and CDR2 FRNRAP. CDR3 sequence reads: CASGLEQGYEQYF. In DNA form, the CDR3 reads TGTGCTAGTGGTTTGGAGCAGGGCTACGAGCAGTACTTC.

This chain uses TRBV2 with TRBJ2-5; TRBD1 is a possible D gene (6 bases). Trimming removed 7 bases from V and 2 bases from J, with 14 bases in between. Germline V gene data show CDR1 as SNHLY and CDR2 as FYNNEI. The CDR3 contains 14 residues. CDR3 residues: CASIPWGHQETQYF. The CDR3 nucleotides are TGTGCCAGCATCCCTTGGGGACATCAAGAGACCCAGTACTTC. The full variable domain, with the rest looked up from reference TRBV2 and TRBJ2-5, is EPEVTQTPSHQVTQMGQEVILRCVPISNHLYFYWYRQILGQKVEFLVSFYNNEISEKSEIFDDQFSVERPDGSNFTLKIRSTKLEDSAMYFCASIPWGHQETQYFGPGTRLLVL.

The CDR3 is CASSLGTGGFGQYF. CDR3 nucleotide sequence: TGTGCCAGCAGCTTGGGGACAGGGGGGTTTGGCCAGTACTTC. The gene calls are TRBV11-1 and TRBJ2-5; 11 bases line up with TRBD1. Germline V gene lookup returns CDR1 SGHAT and CDR2 FQDESV (reference sequence). J lost 10 bases, V lost 3 bases, and 7 bases had no gene match. The length of the CDR3 is 14 residues.

CDR3 DNA sequence: TGCAGCGTTGACGTGGGAGACGTAGAGACCCAGTACTTC. It translates to CSVDVGDVETQYF. V usage is TRBV29-1 and J usage is TRBJ2-5; D is possibly TRBD2 (5 bases). CDR3 length equals 13 residues. Germline V CDR1 and CDR2: SQVTM, ANQGSEA. V was trimmed by 3 bases and J by 4 bases, leaving 12 bases between them.

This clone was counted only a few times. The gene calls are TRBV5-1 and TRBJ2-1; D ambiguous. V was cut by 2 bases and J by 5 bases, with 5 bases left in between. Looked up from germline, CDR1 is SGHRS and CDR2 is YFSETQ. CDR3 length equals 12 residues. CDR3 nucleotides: TGCGCCAGCAGCTTTCCGGACAATGAGCAGTTCTTC. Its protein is CASSFPDNEQFF. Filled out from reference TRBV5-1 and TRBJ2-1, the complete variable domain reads KAGVTQTPRYLIKTRGQQVTLSCSPISGHRSVSWYQQTPGQGLQFLFEYFSETQRNKGNFPGRFSGRQFSNSRSEMNVSTLELGDSALYLCASSFPDNEQFFGPGTRLTVL.

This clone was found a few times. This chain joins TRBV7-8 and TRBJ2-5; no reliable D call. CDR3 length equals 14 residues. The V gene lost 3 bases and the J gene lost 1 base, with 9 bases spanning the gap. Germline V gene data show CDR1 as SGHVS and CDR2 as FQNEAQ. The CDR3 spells CASSFFGRQETQYF. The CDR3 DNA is TGTGCCAGCAGCTTTTTTGGGCGCCAAGAGACCCAGTACTTC.

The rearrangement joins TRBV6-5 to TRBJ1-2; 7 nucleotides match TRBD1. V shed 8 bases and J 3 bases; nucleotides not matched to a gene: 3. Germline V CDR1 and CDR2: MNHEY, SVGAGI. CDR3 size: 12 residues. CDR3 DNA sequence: TGTGCCAGCGGGGACAGCTACTATGGCTACACCTTC. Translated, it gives CASGDSYYGYTF.

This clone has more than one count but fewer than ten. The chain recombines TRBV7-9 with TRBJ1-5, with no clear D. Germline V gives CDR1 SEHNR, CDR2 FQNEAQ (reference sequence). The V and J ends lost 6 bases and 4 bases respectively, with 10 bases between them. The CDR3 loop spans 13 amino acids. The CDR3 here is CASSPPGNQPQHF. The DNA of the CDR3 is TGTGCCAGCAGTCCCCCCGGGAATCAGCCCCAGCATTTT.

For the CDR3, the DNA is TGTGCCAGCAGCTTAGGGGGGCTTCCGAACACCGGGGAGCTGTTTTTT. Its translation is CASSLGGLPNTGELFF. The gene calls are TRBV7-9 and TRBJ2-2; TRBD1 is a possible D gene (6 bases). The germline V gene encodes CDR1 SEHNR and CDR2 FQNEAQ (reference sequence). CDR3 length: 16 amino acids. V lost 1 base and J 0 bases, leaving 9 bases between the germline ends.

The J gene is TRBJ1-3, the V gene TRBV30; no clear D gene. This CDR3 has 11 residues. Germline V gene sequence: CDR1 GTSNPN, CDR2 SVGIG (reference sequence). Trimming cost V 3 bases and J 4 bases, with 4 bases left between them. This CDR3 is CAWSSGNTIYF. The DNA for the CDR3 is TGTGCCTGGAGCTCCGGAAACACCATATATTTT.

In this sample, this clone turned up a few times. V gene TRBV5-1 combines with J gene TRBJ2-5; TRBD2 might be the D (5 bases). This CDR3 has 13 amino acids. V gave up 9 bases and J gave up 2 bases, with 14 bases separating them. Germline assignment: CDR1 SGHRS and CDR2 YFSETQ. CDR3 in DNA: TGCGCCACCTCCCGGAGGTGGCAAGAGACCCAGTACTTC. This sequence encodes CATSRRWQETQYF.

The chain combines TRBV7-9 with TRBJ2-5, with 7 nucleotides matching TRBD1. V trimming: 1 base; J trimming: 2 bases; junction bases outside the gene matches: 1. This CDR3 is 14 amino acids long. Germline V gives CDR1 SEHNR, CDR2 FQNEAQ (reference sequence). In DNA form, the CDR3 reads TGTGCCAGCAGCTTAGGGGACAGACAAGAGACCCAGTACTTC. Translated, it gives CASSLGDRQETQYF.

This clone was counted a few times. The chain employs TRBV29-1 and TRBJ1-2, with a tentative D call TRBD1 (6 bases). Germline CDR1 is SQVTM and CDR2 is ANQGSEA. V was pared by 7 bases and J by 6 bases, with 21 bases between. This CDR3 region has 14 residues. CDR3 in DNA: TGCAGCGCAGGCCCAGGGGTCCCAGGGGATGGCTACACCTTC. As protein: CSAGPGVPGDGYTF.